Following are 13 T cell receptor beta chains from one sample sequenced in a study of cytomegalovirus exposure and HLA in healthy donors (dated by TCRdb to about 2017). The library came from the immunoSEQ multiplex PCR assay. A mixture of 60 forward primers for TCR Vbeta segments and 13 reverse primers for TCR Jbeta segments was used in the multiplex PCR. TCRdb's version of the immuneACCESS table is confined to in-frame rearrangements and falls short of the full clone set. An unresolved V gene accounts for under half of the shortfall where checked; the remainder is of unknown origin. The sample has some 110,000 clones on record, 77% of them singletons. The top ten hold 13% of the sample. The sample was PBMCs. The receptors derive from a woman in her forties in good health and CMV-seropositive.

This clone showed up just a few times. The chain carries TRBV28 and TRBJ1-5; TRBD1 agrees at 10 bases. The CDR3 extends over 19 amino acids. Trimming removed 6 bases from V and 4 bases from J; junction bases left unmatched: 18. Germline CDR1 MDHEN, CDR2 SYDVKM. CDR3 sequence reads: CASRQRRDRGKGLNQPQHF. The CDR3 DNA follows: TGTGCCAGCAGACAACGCCGGGACAGGGGAAAAGGATTGAATCAGCCCCAGCATTTT.

This clone has a handful of counts. V usage is TRBV2 and J usage is TRBJ2-5, with D possibly being TRBD2 (6 bases). The V end was cut by 2 bases, the J end by 5 bases, with 9 bases between. CDR1 and CDR2 from the germline V gene are SNHLY and FYNNEI. This CDR3 contains 13 residues. The CDR3 sequence: CASSERRGETQYF. The CDR3 region has the DNA TGTGCCAGCAGTGAACGTCGGGGGGAGACCCAGTACTTC.

CDR3 amino acids: CASRAREWSTDTQYF. The CDR3 coding sequence is TGTGCCAGCCGGGCAAGGGAGTGGAGCACAGATACGCAGTATTTT. The chain uses TRBV5-4 and TRBJ2-3; possible D gene TRBD2, 5 bases. With 7 bases removed from V and 0 bases from J, the gap between germline ends came to 15 bases. Germline V gives CDR1 SGHNT, CDR2 YYREEE (reference sequence). CDR3 size: 15 residues.

The V call is TRBV30, the J call TRBJ2-3, with D perhaps TRBD2 (6 bases). The germline V gene encodes CDR1 GTSNPN and CDR2 SVGIG (reference sequence). The CDR3 spans 13 residues. Trimming took 2 bases from V and 3 from J, leaving 9 bases between them. The CDR3 reads CAWSRERTDTQYF. CDR3 DNA: TGTGCCTGGAGTCGGGAGAGGACAGATACGCAGTATTTT.

The table lists this clone with a count of one. The chain combines TRBV7-9 with TRBJ2-1, with 7 bases that match TRBD2. Germline V gene sequence: CDR1 SEHNR, CDR2 FQNEAQ (reference sequence). The CDR3 spans 18 residues. V lost 4 bases and J lost 4; bases outside the gene matches: 16. The CDR3 region is CASSYTYRLAESYNEQFF. As DNA, the CDR3 is TGTGCCAGCAGCTATACCTATAGGCTAGCGGAGTCTTACAATGAGCAGTTCTTC.

The chain recombines TRBV30 with TRBJ2-4; TRBD1 aligns across 9 bases. The J segment lost 1 base and the V segment lost 4 bases, leaving 8 bases of the junction unmatched. This CDR3 has 16 amino acids. Germline V gives CDR1 GTSNPN, CDR2 SVGIG (reference sequence). As DNA, the CDR3 is TGTGCCTGGACCCTTGGACAGGGGCGGGCCAAAAACATTCAGTACTTC. Translated, it gives CAWTLGQGRAKNIQYF.

The V and J genes are TRBV6-5 and TRBJ1-1; 7 bases line up with TRBD1. Germline CDR1 reads MNHEY; CDR2 reads SVGAGI. The CDR3 length is 14 residues. J gave up 4 bases and V 5 bases, and 7 bases lay outside the gene matches. CDR3 DNA sequence: TGTGCCAGCAGTAGCCGAACAGGGGTCACTGAAGCTTTCTTT. This encodes CASSSRTGVTEAFF.

The rearrangement uses TRBV5-1 and TRBJ2-7; D possibly corresponds to TRBD1 (6 bases). Per the germline V gene, CDR1 is SGHRS and CDR2 is YFSETQ. V lost 4 bases to trimming and J lost 2 bases, with 10 bases between them. This CDR3 region has 13 residues. The CDR3 spells CASSIGTPYEQYF. The CDR3 bases are TGCGCCAGCAGCATAGGGACACCCTACGAGCAGTACTTC. Using reference TRBV5-1 and TRBJ2-7 for the parts outside the CDR3, the full variable domain is KAGVTQTPRYLIKTRGQQVTLSCSPISGHRSVSWYQQTPGQGLQFLFEYFSETQRNKGNFPGRFSGRQFSNSRSEMNVSTLELGDSALYLCASSIGTPYEQYFGPGTRLTVT.

V and J are TRBV21-1 and TRBJ2-1; the table assigns TRBD2, which was not confirmed against the DNA. TRBV21-1 is a pseudogene locus. CDR3 length: 18 residues. The CDR3 reads CASSKLDIRTGDYNEQFF. DNA for the CDR3: TGTGCCAGCAGCAAATTGGACATCCGGACGGGGGACTACAATGAGCAGTTCTTC.

The V and J genes are TRBV10-3 and TRBJ2-4; maybe TRBD2 (6 bases). Germline V gives CDR1 ENHRY, CDR2 SYGVKD. The CDR3 runs 17 residues. Trimming removed 3 bases at V and 0 bases at J, with 15 bases between. CDR3: CAISDPGDSQAKNIQYF. Here the CDR3 DNA reads TGTGCCATCAGTGATCCTGGGGACTCCCAAGCCAAAAACATTCAGTACTTC.

The chain is built from TRBV4-1 and TRBJ2-7, with TRBD2 as a possible D gene (6 bases). Per the germline V gene, CDR1 is MGHRA and CDR2 is YSYEKL. The CDR3 length is 14 residues. Trimming removed 4 bases from V and 7 bases from J, with 17 bases in between. The CDR3 sequence is CASSRLSGAGEQYF. CDR3 sequence (DNA): TGCGCCAGCAGCCGACTTAGTGGGGCGGGGGAGCAGTACTTC.

V usage is TRBV11-2 and J usage is TRBJ1-2; 7 positions match TRBD1. There are 14 residues in the CDR3. The trim removed 5 bases at V and 2 bases at J, leaving 5 bases unmatched. Looked up from germline, CDR1 is SGHAT and CDR2 is FQNNGV. CDR3 in amino acids: CASSQGGRNYGYTF. CDR3 bases: TGTGCCAGCAGCCAGGGGGGCAGGAACTATGGCTACACCTTC.

This chain joins TRBV5-1 and TRBJ1-3, with D unclear. CDR3 size: 15 residues. Germline V gene lookup returns CDR1 SGHRS and CDR2 YFSETQ. Trimming removed 4 bases from V and 0 bases from J, with 11 bases in between. As DNA, the CDR3 is TGCGCCAGCAGCGGGTTCGGGATCTCTGGAAACACCATATATTTT. Its protein product is CASSGFGISGNTIYF. Combining the CDR3 with reference TRBV5-1 and TRBJ1-3 gives the whole variable domain KAGVTQTPRYLIKTRGQQVTLSCSPISGHRSVSWYQQTPGQGLQFLFEYFSETQRNKGNFPGRFSGRQFSNSRSEMNVSTLELGDSALYLCASSGFGISGNTIYFGEGSWLTVV.